This is a list of T cell receptor beta chains from one sample in a study of vaccination and CD4 T cells after COVID-19. TCRdb independently ran MiXCR on the PCR reads; one entry per CDR3 protein. The sample records tens of thousands of distinct CDR3 sequences, 64% being singletons. What these receptors recognize is not known. Source material: CD4+ T cells from blood, cultured in vitro. These receptors came from a human donor who had recovered from COVID-19. The CDR3 runs from the conserved cysteine through the conserved F or W. A D gene is named only where the DNA matches it firmly. Size values are once, few and many counts, or a class for expanded clones, and some rows have none.

J: TRBJ2-1
size: -
V: TRBV10-3
D: -
DNA: TGTGCCATCAGTGAAGGTGCGGCGGGCCGCTCCTACAATGAGCAGTTCTTC
CDR3: CAISEGAAGRSYNEQFF

J: TRBJ2-7
size: -
V: TRBV28
D: TRBD2
DNA: TGTGCCAGCAGTTTAGGGGGGACTAGCGGATACGAGCAGTACTTC
CDR3: CASSLGGTSGYEQYF

J: TRBJ2-7
size: -
V: TRBV7-8
D: TRBD1
DNA: TGTGCCAGCATACAGACAGGGTACGGCGAGCAGTACTTC
CDR3: CASIQTGYGEQYF

J: TRBJ2-3
size: once
V: TRBV11-1
D: TRBD2
DNA: TGTGCCAGCAGCCCCGTACGACTAGCGGGAGGCGGTACAGATACGCAGTATTTT
CDR3: CASSPVRLAGGGTDTQYF

J: TRBJ2-5
size: once
V: TRBV24-1
D: TRBD1
DNA: TGTGCCACCAGTTTAGGGGGCAAACAGACCCAGTACTTC
CDR3: CATSLGGKQTQYF

J: TRBJ1-1
size: few
V: TRBV11-3
D: -
DNA: TGTGCCAGCTCAACGGGACTCCCGAACACTGAAGCTTTCTTT
CDR3: CASSTGLPNTEAFF

J: TRBJ2-3
size: -
V: TRBV30
D: -
DNA: TGTGCCCAAACGGCTGGGGCGGGGGATACGCAGTATTTT
CDR3: CAQTAGAGDTQYF

J: TRBJ1-1
size: -
V: TRBV28
D: -
DNA: TGTGCCAGCAGTTTACCCCATTGGGGGGGTACAGCTTTCTTT
CDR3: CASSLPHWGGTAFF

J: TRBJ1-2
size: -
V: TRBV4-3
D: -
DNA: TGCGCCAGCAGCCATCGATTAACCCTACGACAGGCTAACTATGGCTACACCTTC
CDR3: CASSHRLTLRQANYGYTF

J: TRBJ2-1
size: -
V: TRBV24-1
D: -
DNA: TGTGCCACCAGTGATTTCTCCGGTTACAATGAGCAGTTCTTC
CDR3: CATSDFSGYNEQFF

J: TRBJ1-5
size: few
V: TRBV19
D: -
DNA: TGTGCCACAACAAGCACCCCGGCCAGGGCCCAGAGGCCCCAGCATTTT
CDR3: CATTSTPARAQRPQHF

J: TRBJ1-5
size: few
V: TRBV6-1
D: -
DNA: TGTGCCAGCATACTTAAACAGCGCAATCAGCCCCAGCATTTT
CDR3: CASILKQRNQPQHF

J: TRBJ2-7
size: -
V: TRBV7-9
D: TRBD2
DNA: TGTGCCAGCAGCCCCCCGGGGGGAGGGGAGCAGTACTTC
CDR3: CASSPPGGGEQYF

J: TRBJ1-2
size: few
V: TRBV27
D: TRBD1
DNA: TGTGCCAGCAGGGGACAGGGTGGAAATAGGGACACCTTC
CDR3: CASRGQGGNRDTF

J: TRBJ1-1
size: few
V: TRBV6-2/TRBV6-3
D: -
DNA: TGTGCCAGCAGTCCCGCCGGAAGGAACACTGAAGCTTTCTTT
CDR3: CASSPAGRNTEAFF

J: TRBJ2-1
size: -
V: TRBV7-7
D: -
DNA: TGTGCCAGCAGCGCCGTCTCTTCCGTCCTCTCCTACAATGAGCAGTTCTTC
CDR3: CASSAVSSVLSYNEQFF

J: TRBJ2-2
size: -
V: TRBV7-2
D: -
DNA: TGTGCCAGCAGCTCCACAGGGGGGGAAACCGGGGAGCTGTTTTTT
CDR3: CASSSTGGETGELFF

J: TRBJ1-6
size: -
V: TRBV7-2
D: TRBD1
DNA: TGTGCCAGCAGCTTACAGACAGGGTATAATTCACCCCTCCACTTT
CDR3: CASSLQTGYNSPLHF

J: TRBJ1-1
size: -
V: TRBV27
D: -
DNA: TGTGCCAGCAGTTGGGGGTCGGCAGGGAACACTGAAGCTTTCTTT
CDR3: CASSWGSAGNTEAFF

J: TRBJ1-5
size: once
V: TRBV28
D: -
DNA: TGTGCCAGCAGTTTAGGGGGTAGGCAGGATCAGCCCCAGCATTTT
CDR3: CASSLGGRQDQPQHF

J: TRBJ2-3
size: once
V: TRBV27
D: TRBD2
DNA: TGTGCCACTCTAGCGGGAGCGGGCACAGATACGCAGTATTTT
CDR3: CATLAGAGTDTQYF

J: TRBJ1-1
size: -
V: TRBV18
D: -
DNA: TGTGCCAGCTCACCAACAGGGCGAGGAACTGAAGCTTTCTTT
CDR3: CASSPTGRGTEAFF

J: TRBJ2-2
size: once
V: TRBV29-1
D: -
DNA: TGCAGCGTTGAAGATCAGAGGGGGGTTGGGGAGCTGTTTTTT
CDR3: CSVEDQRGVGELFF

J: TRBJ2-2
size: once
V: TRBV29-1
D: TRBD2
DNA: TGCAGCGCGCAGACTAGCGGGAAGAAAGGAGCCGGGGAGCTGTTTTTT
CDR3: CSAQTSGKKGAGELFF

J: TRBJ2-3
size: -
V: TRBV6-1
D: -
DNA: TGTGCCAGCTCTCCCTCCCTCCGTGGGTCTAGCACAGATACGCAGTATTTT
CDR3: CASSPSLRGSSTDTQYF

J: TRBJ2-3
size: -
V: TRBV11-2
D: TRBD1
DNA: TGTGCCAGCAGCTTAGGTGCAGGGGGCATGACAGATACGCAGTATTTT
CDR3: CASSLGAGGMTDTQYF